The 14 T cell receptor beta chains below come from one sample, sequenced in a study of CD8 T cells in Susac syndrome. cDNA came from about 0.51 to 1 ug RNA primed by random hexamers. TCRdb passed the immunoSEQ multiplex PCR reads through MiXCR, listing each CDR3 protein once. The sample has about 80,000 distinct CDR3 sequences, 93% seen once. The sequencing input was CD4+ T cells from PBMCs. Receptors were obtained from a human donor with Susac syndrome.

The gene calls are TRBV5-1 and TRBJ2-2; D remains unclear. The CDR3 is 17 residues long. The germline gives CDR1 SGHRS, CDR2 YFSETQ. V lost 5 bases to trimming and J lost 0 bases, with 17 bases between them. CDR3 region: CASRRTGSISNTGELFF. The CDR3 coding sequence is TGCGCCAGCAGGAGAACCGGTAGCATTTCGAACACCGGGGAGCTGTTTTTT.

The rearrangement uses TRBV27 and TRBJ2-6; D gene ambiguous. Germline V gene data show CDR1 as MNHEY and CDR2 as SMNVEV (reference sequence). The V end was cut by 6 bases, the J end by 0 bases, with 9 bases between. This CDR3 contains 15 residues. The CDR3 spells CASRGSFSGANVLTF. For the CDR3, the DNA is TGTGCCAGCAGAGGCTCCTTCTCTGGGGCCAACGTCCTGACTTTC.

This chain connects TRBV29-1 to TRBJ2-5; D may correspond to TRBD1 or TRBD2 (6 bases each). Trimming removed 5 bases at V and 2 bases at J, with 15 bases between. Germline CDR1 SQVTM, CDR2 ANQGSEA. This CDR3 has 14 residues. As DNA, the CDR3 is TGCAGCGTTACCAGGGGAGGTTGGCAAGAGACCCAGTACTTC. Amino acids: CSVTRGGWQETQYF.

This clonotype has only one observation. Here the CDR3 reads CASSSTLGQGTVETQYF. CDR3 DNA sequence: TGTGCCAGCAGTTCGACATTGGGACAGGGGACGGTAGAGACCCAGTACTTC. The chain combines TRBV12-3 or TRBV12-4 with TRBJ2-5; TRBD1 aligns across 10 bases. J gave up 4 bases and V 4 bases, and 12 bases lay outside the gene matches. This CDR3 has 17 amino acids.

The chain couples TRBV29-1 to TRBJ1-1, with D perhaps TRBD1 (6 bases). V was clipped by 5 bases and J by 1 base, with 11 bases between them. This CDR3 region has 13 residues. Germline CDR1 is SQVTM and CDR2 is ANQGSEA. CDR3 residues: CSVRDMGNTEAFF. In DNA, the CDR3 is TGCAGCGTTCGGGACATGGGGAACACTGAAGCTTTCTTT.

The CDR3 reads CASSPRLEGGLTMSSFF. The CDR3 DNA follows: TGTGCCAGCAGTCCCAGACTTGAGGGGGGCCTAACAATGAGCAGTTTCTTC. This chain uses TRBV12-3 or TRBV12-4 with TRBJ2-1; TRBD1 or TRBD2 may be the D gene (6 bases each). This CDR3 contains 17 residues. V was pared by 5 bases and J by 16 bases, with 33 bases between.

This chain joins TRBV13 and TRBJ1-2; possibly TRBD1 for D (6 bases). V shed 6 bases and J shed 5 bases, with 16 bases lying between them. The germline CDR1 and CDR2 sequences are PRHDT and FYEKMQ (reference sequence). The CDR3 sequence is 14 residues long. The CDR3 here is CASRLLGQTYGYTF. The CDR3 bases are TGTGCCAGCAGATTACTCGGACAGACTTATGGCTACACCTTC.

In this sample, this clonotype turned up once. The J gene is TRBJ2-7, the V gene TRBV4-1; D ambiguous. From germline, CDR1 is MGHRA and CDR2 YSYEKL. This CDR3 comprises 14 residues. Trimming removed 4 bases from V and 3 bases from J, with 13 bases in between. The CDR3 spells CASSPRLVGYEQYF. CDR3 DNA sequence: TGCGCCAGCAGCCCCAGGTTAGTGGGCTACGAGCAGTACTTC.

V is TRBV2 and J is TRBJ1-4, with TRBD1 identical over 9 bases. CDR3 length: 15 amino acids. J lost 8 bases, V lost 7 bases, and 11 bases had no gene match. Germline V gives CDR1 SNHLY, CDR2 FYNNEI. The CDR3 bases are TGTGCCAGCACCCCGGGACAGGGACTACGCGAAAAACTGTTTTTT. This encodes CASTPGQGLREKLFF.

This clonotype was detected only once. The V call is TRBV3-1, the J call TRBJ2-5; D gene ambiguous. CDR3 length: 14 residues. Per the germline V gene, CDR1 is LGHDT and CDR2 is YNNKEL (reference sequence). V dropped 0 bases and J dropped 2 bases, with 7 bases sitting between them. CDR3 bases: TGTGCCAGCAGCCAAGAGGCTGGGCAAGAGACCCAGTACTTC. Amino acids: CASSQEAGQETQYF.

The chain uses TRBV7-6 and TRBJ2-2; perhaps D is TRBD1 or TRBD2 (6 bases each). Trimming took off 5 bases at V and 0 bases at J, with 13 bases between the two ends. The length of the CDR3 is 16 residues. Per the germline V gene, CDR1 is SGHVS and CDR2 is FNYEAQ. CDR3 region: CASSPRGTTNTGELFF. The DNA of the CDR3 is TGTGCCAGCAGCCCCCGGGGGACAACGAACACCGGGGAGCTGTTTTTT.

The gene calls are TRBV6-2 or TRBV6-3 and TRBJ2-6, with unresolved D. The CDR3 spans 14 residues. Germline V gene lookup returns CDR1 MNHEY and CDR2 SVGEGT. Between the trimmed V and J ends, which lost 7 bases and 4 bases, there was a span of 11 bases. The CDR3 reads CASTPSAGANVLTF. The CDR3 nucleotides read TGTGCCAGCACCCCATCTGCGGGGGCCAACGTCCTGACTTTC.

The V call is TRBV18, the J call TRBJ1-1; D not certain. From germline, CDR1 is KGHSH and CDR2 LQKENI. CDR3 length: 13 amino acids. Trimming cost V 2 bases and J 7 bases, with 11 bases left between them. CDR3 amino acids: CASSPSASGEAFF. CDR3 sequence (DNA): TGTGCCAGCTCACCATCCGCCTCCGGTGAAGCTTTCTTT.

CDR3 sequence (DNA): TGTGCCAGCAGCCCTAGACTGGGGCGGAGGGATACAGATACGCAGTATTTT. Translating it yields CASSPRLGRRDTDTQYF. The V call is TRBV28, the J call TRBJ2-3, with a tentative D call TRBD2 (6 bases). This CDR3 is 17 amino acids long. V dropped 6 bases and J dropped 3 bases, with 22 bases sitting between them. In germline, CDR1 is MDHEN, CDR2 SYDVKM.